Following are 17 T cell receptor beta chains from one sample sequenced in a study of T-cell reconstitution after alpha-beta-depleted transplantation in children. Unique molecular identifiers were incorporated during preparation of the TCRbeta library. One entry per CDR3 protein, called by TCRdb with MiXCR from the PCR reads. This table has about 98,000 distinct CDR3 sequences, about 22% appearing once. This specimen consisted of PBMCs, obtained before TCRalphabeta/CD19-depleted stem cell transplant. These receptors originate from a boy between 2 and 10 years old with acute lymphoblastic leukemia, due to receive a stem cell transplant.

This clonotype was counted between two and nine times. V gene TRBV20-1 combines with J gene TRBJ1-2; D might be TRBD1 (6 bases). Trimming took 6 bases from V and 3 from J, leaving 14 bases between them. Germline CDR1 reads DFQATT; CDR2 reads SNEGSKA (reference sequence). The CDR3 length is 13 residues. This CDR3 reads CSANTGNYYGYTF. CDR3 nucleotides: TGCAGTGCGAACACAGGGAACTACTATGGCTACACCTTC.

V gene TRBV18 combines with J gene TRBJ2-1; D perhaps matches TRBD2 (5 bases). Trimming cost V 5 bases and J 8 bases, with 22 bases left between them. There are 16 residues in the CDR3. The germline V gene encodes CDR1 KGHSH and CDR2 LQKENI. The CDR3 bases are TGTGCCAGCTCAGCTTTCCGGGCCCAGAGGGCCGATGAGCAGTTCTTC. Translation: CASSAFRAQRADEQFF.

J is TRBJ2-1 and V is TRBV12-3 or TRBV12-4, with D tentatively TRBD1 or TRBD2 (5 bases each). CDR3 size: 15 residues. Trimming removed 6 bases from V and 5 bases from J, with 17 bases in between. The CDR3 loop reads CASRTPGRSNNEQFF. CDR3 coding DNA: TGTGCCAGCAGAACTCCGGGACGGTCGAACAATGAGCAGTTCTTC.

A few counts support this clonotype. The chain carries TRBV10-3 and TRBJ2-1; no clear D. This CDR3 spans 14 amino acids. V dropped 5 bases and J dropped 3 bases, with 11 bases sitting between them. Germline V gives CDR1 ENHRY, CDR2 SYGVKD. Here the CDR3 DNA reads TGTGCCATCAGTTCTAGGGTGGACTACAATGAGCAGTTCTTC. Translating it yields CAISSRVDYNEQFF.

This clonotype has only one observation. CDR3 sequence (DNA): TGTGCCAGCACCTCTTGGGGGGCTCCTGGAAACACCATATATTTT. Its translation is CASTSWGAPGNTIYF. J is TRBJ1-3 and V is TRBV28; tentatively, D is TRBD1 (6 bases). This CDR3 region has 15 residues. V was clipped by 7 bases and J by 2 bases, with 15 bases between them. CDR1 and CDR2 (germline): MDHEN, SYDVKM. Together with reference TRBV28 and TRBJ1-3, the CDR3 gives the full variable domain: DVKVTQSSRYLVKRTGEKVFLECVQDMDHENMFWYRQDPGLGLRLIYFSYDVKMKEKGDIPEGYSVSREKKERFSLILESASTNQTSMYLCASTSWGAPGNTIYFGEGSWLTVV.

J is TRBJ1-2 and V is TRBV5-1; 10 bases match TRBD1. The germline CDR1 and CDR2 sequences are SGHRS and YFSETQ. The CDR3 has 16 amino acids. V dropped 2 bases and J dropped 6; count of bases not matched to a gene: 10. The CDR3 here is CASSLHGDRGSHGYTF. DNA of the CDR3: TGCGCCAGCAGCTTACACGGGGACAGGGGATCTCATGGCTACACCTTC.

This clonotype has ten or more counts. This rearrangement joins TRBV7-2 to TRBJ2-3; D gene unclear. In germline, CDR1 is SGHTA, CDR2 FQGNSA. Trimming removed 1 base from V and 2 bases from J, with 10 bases in between. There are 15 residues in the CDR3. As DNA, the CDR3 is TGTGCCAGCAGCTTAGGAGGCATACCCACAGATACGCAGTATTTT. Translation: CASSLGGIPTDTQYF.

The rearrangement links TRBV7-9 to TRBJ2-7; D unclear. V was pared by 5 bases and J by 3 bases, with 11 bases between. CDR3 length equals 13 residues. Germline V lookup: CDR1 SEHNR, CDR2 FQNEAQ (reference sequence). The CDR3 reads CASSLHASYEQYF. In DNA, the CDR3 is TGTGCCAGCAGCCTACATGCTAGCTACGAGCAGTACTTC.

This rearrangement joins TRBV28 to TRBJ2-7, with D hard to call. The CDR3 loop spans 14 amino acids. Germline loops: CDR1 MDHEN, CDR2 SYDVKM. Trimming took 1 base from V and 4 from J, leaving 11 bases between them. The CDR3 protein is CASSLLRAGYEQYF. The CDR3 coding sequence is TGTGCCAGCAGTTTATTACGGGCCGGGTACGAGCAGTACTTC. Drawing the rest from reference TRBV28 and TRBJ2-7, the complete variable domain is DVKVTQSSRYLVKRTGEKVFLECVQDMDHENMFWYRQDPGLGLRLIYFSYDVKMKEKGDIPEGYSVSREKKERFSLILESASTNQTSMYLCASSLLRAGYEQYFGPGTRLTVT.

The V and J genes are TRBV20-1 and TRBJ1-1; D remains unclear. The CDR3 totals 12 residues. Germline CDR1 is DFQATT and CDR2 is SNEGSKA (reference sequence). Trimming took 0 bases from V and 6 from J, leaving 8 bases between them. CDR3 nucleotide sequence: TGCAGTGCTAGAGATGGGGTCGCTGAAGCTTTCTTT. The encoded protein is CSARDGVAEAFF.

In this sample, this clonotype turned up a few times. This chain connects TRBV27 to TRBJ2-2; the D is unclear. The V end lost 4 bases, the J end lost 0 bases, and 12 bases lay between the germline ends. From germline, CDR1 is MNHEY and CDR2 SMNVEV (reference sequence). The CDR3 loop spans 16 amino acids. DNA of the CDR3: TGTGCCAGCAGTTCAGTGGCACCCACGAACACCGGGGAGCTGTTTTTT. Its translation is CASSSVAPTNTGELFF.

This clonotype has just a few counts. The chain links TRBV4-3 to TRBJ1-2; 9 nucleotides match TRBD1. Germline trimming cut 0 bases from V and 6 bases from J; bases unmatched to any gene: 2. The germline CDR1 and CDR2 sequences are LGHNA and YSLEER. The CDR3 extends over 14 amino acids. CDR3 in amino acids: CASSQETGGHGYTF. DNA of the CDR3: TGCGCCAGCAGCCAAGAAACAGGGGGCCATGGCTACACCTTC.

The chain is built from TRBV28 and TRBJ2-5; no clear D gene. Germline V gene lookup returns CDR1 MDHEN and CDR2 SYDVKM. The V end lost 7 bases, the J end lost 0 bases, and 6 bases lay between the germline ends. CDR3 length: 12 residues. CDR3: CASKRNQETQYF. CDR3 nucleotide sequence: TGTGCCAGCAAGAGAAACCAAGAGACCCAGTACTTC.

There are a few counts of this clonotype. This chain joins TRBV5-1 and TRBJ2-4; weak D call: TRBD1 (6 bases). V lost 3 bases and J lost 4, with 14 bases in between. Germline CDR1 is SGHRS and CDR2 is YFSETQ. CDR3 length: 15 amino acids. The CDR3 sequence is CASSSQGGPKNIQYF. In DNA, the CDR3 is TGCGCCAGCAGCTCACAGGGTGGCCCTAAAAACATTCAGTACTTC.

The rearrangement joins TRBV11-2 to TRBJ2-3; possible D gene TRBD2, 5 bases. Trimming stripped 1 base from V and 6 bases from J, with 14 bases between. Germline V gene sequence: CDR1 SGHAT, CDR2 FQNNGV. CDR3 size: 15 residues. The CDR3 loop is CASSLVGADSDTQYF. In DNA, the CDR3 is TGTGCCAGCAGCTTAGTAGGCGCGGACTCGGATACGCAGTATTTT.

This clonotype showed up many times. V usage is TRBV10-1 and J usage is TRBJ2-2; no firm D call. This CDR3 has 15 amino acids. CDR1 and CDR2 (germline): WNHNN, SYGVQD (reference sequence). Between the trimmed V and J ends, which lost 2 bases and 4 bases, there was a span of 11 bases. DNA for the CDR3: TGCGCCAGCAGTGAGGGTAGTGGAAGCACCGGGGAGCTGTTTTTT. Its protein is CASSEGSGSTGELFF.

Only a few counts were recorded for this clonotype. This chain uses TRBV12-3 or TRBV12-4 with TRBJ2-2; TRBD1 matches at 9 bases. This CDR3 is 15 amino acids long. V shed 3 bases, J shed 6 bases, and the junction held 5 bases outside the gene matches. DNA for the CDR3: TGTGCCAGCAGTTTCTACAGGGGGCAGGCCGGGGAGCTGTTTTTT. It yields the protein CASSFYRGQAGELFF.